This T cell receptor beta chain was found in a study of blood T cells in healthy people across ages. This clonotype was seen a few times. Its antigen is currently unknown. A J-beta primer mix and a sample-barcoded 5' primer were used in a second PCR of roughly 6 to 11 cycles. Using its own MiXCR run on the 5' RACE reads, TCRdb lists one record per CDR3 protein. The sample holds fewer than 1,200,000 distinct CDR3 sequences, 20% to 25% seen once. Per the germline V gene, CDR1 is MNHEY and CDR2 is SMNVEV (reference sequence). Trimming took 2 bases from V and 4 from J, leaving 17 bases between them. The CDR3 has 16 residues. In terms of origin and age, donors were healthy Caucasian individuals from Russia aged about 6 to 100. Study-level findings and limits: Per million T cells, the diversity of TCR beta decreased roughly linearly as age advanced.

Separately, the same data were catalogued under a study of T cells of mothers and their children.

The chain carries TRBV27 and TRBJ1-1; D remains unclear. The receptor was isolated from a girl aged 2-10 years in good health. Sample: blood. CDR3 amino acids: CASSLIFGEGSTEAFF. CDR3 DNA sequence: TGTGCCAGCAGTTTAATCTTCGGGGAGGGTAGCACTGAAGCTTTCTTT.